The subject of this entry is one T cell receptor (beta chain). TCRdb re-called the 5' RACE reads with MiXCR, one entry per CDR3 protein. This table has around 98,000 distinct CDR3 sequences, 15% to 20% appearing once. The data stem from a study of spatial heterogeneity in lung cancer. The CDR3 sequence is 13 residues long. Germline-derived CDR1 and CDR2 are LGHNA and YSLEER. Trimming removed 4 bases from V and 8 bases from J, with 13 bases in between. This sample's time point: blood at routine non-recurrence follow-up after resection. The material was PBMCs, obtained at follow-up. The chain employs TRBV4-3 and TRBJ2-3; unclear D gene. This receptor was identified in a male donor with early-stage non-small cell lung cancer. The chain's CDR3 is CASSLNSPGTQYF. The CDR3 DNA sequence: TGCGCCAGCAGCCTTAACAGCCCGGGTACGCAGTATTTT.